This T cell receptor beta chain is drawn from a study of blood T cell repertoires in COVID-19. Study-level information: Acute and convalescent COVID-19 samples came from the United States, Italy and Spain. Sources were T cells, B-cell-depleted T cells, or PBMCs; the material itself was cDNA or gDNA.

Authors' methods: For nucleated cells, counts were estimated from reference gene primer amplification. The protocol was immunoSEQ multiplex PCR, while the TCRdb copy is restricted to in-frame clones and leaves out a portion. V and J calls and clone size are given by that table; D and trimming were obtained from the DNA. The sample carries about 340,000 clones, 83% recorded once. The CDR3 consists of 18 residues. Germline CDR1 and CDR2: LGHNT and FRNRAP. J gave up 5 bases and V 3 bases, and 18 bases lay outside the gene matches. This receptor was taken from a man in his thirties or forties with active or convalescent COVID-19. This sequence joins TRBV12-5 and TRBJ1-2, with 7 bases matching TRBD1. Sequencing was done on a sample of peripheral blood. CDR3 nucleotide sequence: TGTGCTAGTGGTTTATCTTCGGTGTCGGGACAGAGACGTTATGGCTACACCTTC. It encodes CASGLSSVSGQRRYGYTF.